This entry lists 26 T cell receptor beta chains sequenced from one sample in a study of sequential checkpoint blockade in melanoma. Indicated treatment: randomized to nivolumab then ipilimumab (arm A) or the reverse (arm B). Here immunoSEQ multiplex PCR was the method, and the copy in TCRdb shows in-frame clones only, minus some. This sample yields some 7,200 clones, of which approximately 78% are seen a single time; roughly 7.4% belongs to the top ten. Sequencing was performed on CD8+ T cells sorted from blood (inferred from file names), taken from a patient given nivolumab and ipilimumab in sequence. These receptors were collected from a human donor with melanoma.

There are a few counts of this clone. The chain couples TRBV5-4 to TRBJ2-7; weak D call: TRBD1 (6 bases). The germline gives CDR1 SGHNT, CDR2 YYREEE (reference sequence). Trimming stripped 0 bases from V and 1 base from J, with 8 bases between. The CDR3 is made up of 14 amino acids. The CDR3 loop is CASSLGQGSYEQYF. CDR3 nucleotides: TGTGCCAGCAGCTTGGGGCAGGGGTCCTACGAGCAGTACTTC. The full variable domain, its missing parts supplied by reference TRBV5-4 and TRBJ2-7, is ETGVTQSPTHLIKTRGQQVTLRCSSQSGHNTVSWYQQALGQGPQFIFQYYREEENGRGNFPPRFSGLQFPNYSSELNVNALELDDSALYLCASSLGQGSYEQYFGPGTRLTVT.

The CDR3 bases are TGTGCCAGCAGTTTAAGGGATATGAGGGATGAGCAGTTCTTC. As protein: CASSLRDMRDEQFF. V and J are TRBV27 and TRBJ2-1; D is perhaps TRBD2 (5 bases). The ends were cut back, 2 bases at V and 8 bases at J, with 13 bases in the middle. Germline CDR1 reads MNHEY; CDR2 reads SMNVEV (reference sequence). The CDR3 runs to 14 residues.

The rearrangement uses TRBV7-9 and TRBJ2-1; 7 bases fit TRBD2. The V segment lost 5 bases and the J segment 9 bases; nucleotides outside the gene matches: 4. There are 12 residues in the CDR3. Germline assignment: CDR1 SEHNR and CDR2 FQNEAQ (reference sequence). CDR3 sequence: CASSRWGGEQFF. In nucleotides, the CDR3 is TGTGCCAGCAGCCGCTGGGGGGGTGAGCAGTTCTTC.

This clone has a handful of counts. This rearrangement joins TRBV5-1 to TRBJ2-1; 7 nucleotides align to TRBD1. This CDR3 is built from 13 residues. The V segment lost 3 bases and the J segment 4 bases; nucleotides outside the gene matches: 1. Per the germline V gene, CDR1 is SGHRS and CDR2 is YFSETQ. The DNA of the CDR3 is TGCGCCAGCAGCTGGGACAGTTACAATGAGCAGTTCTTC. This sequence encodes CASSWDSYNEQFF.

This clone is large (0.1 to 1%) within its sample. This rearrangement joins TRBV28 to TRBJ1-2, with no clear D. The CDR3 runs 12 residues. CDR1 and CDR2 from the germline V gene are MDHEN and SYDVKM. Trimming cost V 8 bases and J 2 bases, with 9 bases left between them. CDR3 in amino acids: CASREGNYGYTF. In nucleotides, the CDR3 is TGTGCCAGCCGGGAAGGAAACTATGGCTACACCTTC.

The CDR3 protein is CASSYTRAALYYEQYF. CDR3 DNA: TGTGCCAGCAGTTACACGAGGGCAGCCCTTTACTACGAGCAGTACTTC. The chain links TRBV6-5 to TRBJ2-7; D may be TRBD2 (5 bases). The CDR3 is made up of 16 amino acids. The V gene's germline CDR1 is MNHEY and CDR2 SVGAGI. V lost 2 bases and J lost 3, with 17 bases in between.

The genes are TRBV27 and TRBJ2-3; the D gene is possibly TRBD2 (6 bases). Trimming took 2 bases from V and 0 from J, leaving 12 bases between them. The CDR3 is 16 amino acids. Germline CDR1 MNHEY, CDR2 SMNVEV (reference sequence). DNA of the CDR3: TGTGCCAGCAGTTTAGTCGTAGCGGCTAGCACAGATACGCAGTATTTT. Translation: CASSLVVAASTDTQYF.

This chain links TRBV28 with TRBJ2-2; no reliable D call. V was clipped by 1 base and J by 4 bases, with 4 bases between them. The CDR3 is 13 residues long. Germline loops: CDR1 MDHEN, CDR2 SYDVKM. The CDR3 protein is CASSLYGTGELFF. CDR3 nucleotide sequence: TGTGCCAGCAGTTTATACGGCACCGGGGAGCTGTTTTTT.

V gene TRBV7-9 combines with J gene TRBJ2-5, with no clear D. The CDR3 totals 14 residues. Germline V gives CDR1 SEHNR, CDR2 FQNEAQ (reference sequence). The V end lost 2 bases, the J end lost 3 bases, and 10 bases lay between the germline ends. The CDR3 nucleotides read TGTGCCAGCAGCTTAAGAGGTGCTGAAGAGACCCAGTACTTC. It yields the protein CASSLRGAEETQYF. The full variable domain, with the rest looked up from reference TRBV7-9 and TRBJ2-5, is DTGVSQNPRHKITKRGQNVTFRCDPISEHNRLYWYRQTLGQGPEFLTYFQNEAQLEKSRLLSDRFSAERPKGSFSTLEIQRTEQGDSAMYLCASSLRGAEETQYFGPGTRLLVL.

The chain employs TRBV7-2 and TRBJ1-2; the match to TRBD1 covers 9 bases. Germline trimming cut 3 bases from V and 4 bases from J; bases unmatched to any gene: 6. The CDR3 runs 15 residues. CDR1 and CDR2 from the germline V gene are SGHTA and FQGNSA. The CDR3 DNA reads TGTGCCAGCAGCTTCTCCGGGACAGGGTCCTATGGCTACACCTTC. Translation gives CASSFSGTGSYGYTF.

The chain has TRBV7-9 and TRBJ2-1; D is unclear. V lost 5 bases, J lost 9 bases, and 8 bases lay in between. The germline CDR1 and CDR2 sequences are SEHNR and FQNEAQ (reference sequence). This CDR3 has 11 residues. The CDR3 loop reads CASSQTVEQFF. The CDR3 region has the DNA TGTGCCAGCAGCCAAACAGTTGAGCAGTTCTTC.

The chain joins TRBV19 to TRBJ2-7, with TRBD1 as a possible D gene (6 bases). CDR1 and CDR2 from the germline V gene are LNHDA and SQIVND (reference sequence). This CDR3 has 15 amino acids. The V gene lost 1 base and the J gene lost 1 base, with 11 bases spanning the gap. The CDR3 here is CASSIALGQSYEQYF. As DNA, the CDR3 is TGTGCCAGTAGTATAGCCCTAGGACAGTCCTACGAGCAGTACTTC.

The CDR3 DNA reads TGTGCCAGCAGCGCAGACAGGGACCAAGAGACCCAGTACTTC. Amino acid sequence: CASSADRDQETQYF. The rearrangement uses TRBV7-9 and TRBJ2-5, with 7 bases that match TRBD1. The CDR3 is made up of 14 amino acids. Germline-derived CDR1 and CDR2 are SEHNR and FQNEAQ (reference sequence). The J segment lost 0 bases and the V segment lost 5 bases, leaving 3 bases of the junction unmatched.

The V and J genes are TRBV7-2 and TRBJ2-2, with TRBD2 as a possible D gene (5 bases). The germline gives CDR1 SGHTA, CDR2 FQGNSA. Trimming took off 4 bases at V and 6 bases at J, with 12 bases between the two ends. This CDR3 has 14 amino acids. CDR3 DNA sequence: TGTGCCAGCAGCTCTACTAGGTCTGCCGGGGAGCTGTTTTTT. Protein: CASSSTRSAGELFF.

The chain couples TRBV15 to TRBJ2-7, with TRBD2 identical over 11 bases. The junction had 6 bases not matched to a gene; V was cut back by 2 bases and J by 3 bases. Looked up from germline, CDR1 is LNHNV and CDR2 is YYDKDF (reference sequence). The CDR3 totals 16 residues. The CDR3 nucleotides are TGTGCCACCAGCAGACTAGGCGGGACTAGCGGCTACGAGCAGTACTTC. Amino acid sequence: CATSRLGGTSGYEQYF.

As DNA, the CDR3 is TGTGCCAGCAGCTTAGGTTTGGAGGGCTACACCTTC. The encoded protein is CASSLGLEGYTF. The gene calls are TRBV11-2 and TRBJ1-2; D remains unclear. There are 12 residues in the CDR3. V was cut by 1 base and J by 8 bases, with 8 bases left in between. Germline loops: CDR1 SGHAT, CDR2 FQNNGV.

The chain has TRBV27 and TRBJ2-7; 8 positions match TRBD1. The CDR3 is made up of 13 amino acids. Germline CDR1 and CDR2: MNHEY and SMNVEV (reference sequence). V gave up 2 bases and J gave up 7 bases; unmatched junction bases: 4. The CDR3 DNA reads TGTGCCAGCAGTTTAGCCCGGGACAGGGAGCAGTACTTC. Translating it yields CASSLARDREQYF.

This chain connects TRBV5-1 to TRBJ2-2; 7 bases fit TRBD1. V shed 6 bases and J 0 bases; nucleotides not matched to a gene: 8. The CDR3 length is 16 residues. Germline values: CDR1 SGHRS, CDR2 YFSETQ. As DNA, the CDR3 is TGCGCCAGCAACCGAAGGACAGGCTCGAACACCGGGGAGCTGTTTTTT. It codes for CASNRRTGSNTGELFF. Filled out from reference TRBV5-1 and TRBJ2-2, the complete variable domain reads KAGVTQTPRYLIKTRGQQVTLSCSPISGHRSVSWYQQTPGQGLQFLFEYFSETQRNKGNFPGRFSGRQFSNSRSEMNVSTLELGDSALYLCASNRRTGSNTGELFFGEGSRLTVL.

The chain carries TRBV9 and TRBJ1-6; 10 positions match TRBD1. CDR1 and CDR2 (germline): SGDLS, YYNGEE. This CDR3 spans 17 amino acids. Trimming took 0 bases from V and 8 from J; bases not matched to a gene: 8. CDR3 bases: TGTGCCAGCAGCGTAGAATCGGGACAGGGGTCTTATTCACCCCTCCACTTT. This sequence encodes CASSVESGQGSYSPLHF.

As DNA, the CDR3 is TGTGCCAGCAGCCAATCTCTGCGGCTTGTGGAGCAGTACTTC. Protein: CASSQSLRLVEQYF. The chain has TRBV14 and TRBJ2-7; D unclear. CDR3 length: 14 residues. The V end was cut by 2 bases, the J end by 7 bases, with 15 bases between. Germline CDR1 is SGHDN and CDR2 is FVKESK. Full variable domain (outside the CDR3, taken from reference TRBV14 and TRBJ2-7): EAGVTQFPSHSVIEKGQTVTLRCDPISGHDNLYWYRRVMGKEIKFLLHFVKESKQDESGMPNNRFLAERTGGTYSTLKVQPAELEDSGVYFCASSQSLRLVEQYFGPGTRLTVT.

Only a few counts were recorded for this clone. This rearrangement joins TRBV7-3 to TRBJ2-2; D ambiguous. The CDR3 is 13 residues long. Germline values: CDR1 SGHTA, CDR2 FQGTGA. Trimming cost V 5 bases and J 0 bases, with 4 bases left between them. The CDR3 sequence: CASSAANTGELFF. The CDR3 DNA follows: TGTGCCAGCAGCGCGGCGAACACCGGGGAGCTGTTTTTT. Full variable domain (remainder filled in from reference TRBV7-3 and TRBJ2-2): GAGVSQTPSNKVTEKGKYVELRCDPISGHTALYWYRQSLGQGPEFLIYFQGTGAADDSGLPNDRFFAVRPEGSVSTLKIQRTERGDSAVYLCASSAANTGELFFGEGSRLTVL.

The rearrangement links TRBV4-2 to TRBJ2-5; 10 bases map to TRBD1. Trimming removed 4 bases from V and 4 bases from J; junction bases left unmatched: 9. The CDR3 sequence is 16 residues long. Germline V gene data show CDR1 as LGHNA and CDR2 as YNFKEQ. This CDR3 reads CASSLRSGTGAETQYF. The CDR3 region has the DNA TGTGCCAGCAGCCTGAGATCCGGGACAGGGGCAGAGACCCAGTACTTC.

The rearrangement joins TRBV4-1 to TRBJ2-7; possibly TRBD1 for D (5 bases). The CDR3 consists of 15 residues. The germline V gene encodes CDR1 MGHRA and CDR2 YSYEKL. V lost 1 base to trimming and J lost 0 bases, with 10 bases between them. The DNA for the CDR3 is TGCGCCAGCAGCCAAGTCGCAGGGCCCTCCTACGAGCAGTACTTC. It encodes CASSQVAGPSYEQYF.

The rearrangement links TRBV6-6 to TRBJ2-3; 7 nucleotides align to TRBD2. V lost 4 bases, J lost 3 bases, and 7 bases stayed unmatched. Germline CDR1 is MNHNY and CDR2 is SVGAGI (reference sequence). This CDR3 comprises 15 residues. CDR3 protein: CASSFLGEGTDTQYF. The DNA of the CDR3 is TGTGCCAGCAGTTTCCTAGGGGAGGGAACAGATACGCAGTATTTT.

J is TRBJ2-7 and V is TRBV30; 7 bases fit TRBD2. CDR3 length: 14 amino acids. V shed 1 base, J shed 3 bases, and the junction held 6 bases outside the gene matches. Germline V gene data show CDR1 as GTSNPN and CDR2 as SVGIG (reference sequence). Here the CDR3 DNA reads TGTGCCTGGAGTGCGGTTGGGGGGGTCTACGAGCAGTACTTC. This encodes CAWSAVGGVYEQYF.

This clone was found once. The chain couples TRBV5-5 to TRBJ2-7; D is unclear. Trimming cost V 2 bases and J 1 base, with 7 bases left between them. Germline V gives CDR1 SGHKS, CDR2 YYEKEE (reference sequence). The CDR3 extends over 13 amino acids. CDR3 DNA sequence: TGTGCCAGCAGCTTCCGCACTTCCTACGAGCAGTACTTC. Encoded protein: CASSFRTSYEQYF.